This T cell receptor (beta chain) was observed in a study of blood T cell repertoires in COVID-19. Overall study context: The United States, Italy and Spain were the sources of the acute and convalescent COVID-19 samples. Sample material is recorded as cDNA or gDNA derived from T cells, B-cell-depleted T cells, or PBMCs.

The protocol was immunoSEQ multiplex PCR, while the TCRdb copy is restricted to in-frame clones and leaves out a portion. The sample has roughly 150,000 clones; 84% are singletons. This clone occurred a few times. J was trimmed by 6 bases and V by 8 bases; bases with no gene match: 11. The CDR3 length is 14 residues. Germline CDR1 is MNHEY and CDR2 is SVGAGI. This sequence joins TRBV6-5 and TRBJ2-7, with 9 bases identical to TRBD1. This receptor was taken from a woman aged 45-59 years with acute or convalescent COVID-19. The material sequenced was peripheral blood. CDR3 DNA: TGTGCCAGCTACAATACAGGGGGCTGGAGCGAGCAGTACTTC. This encodes CASYNTGGWSEQYF.